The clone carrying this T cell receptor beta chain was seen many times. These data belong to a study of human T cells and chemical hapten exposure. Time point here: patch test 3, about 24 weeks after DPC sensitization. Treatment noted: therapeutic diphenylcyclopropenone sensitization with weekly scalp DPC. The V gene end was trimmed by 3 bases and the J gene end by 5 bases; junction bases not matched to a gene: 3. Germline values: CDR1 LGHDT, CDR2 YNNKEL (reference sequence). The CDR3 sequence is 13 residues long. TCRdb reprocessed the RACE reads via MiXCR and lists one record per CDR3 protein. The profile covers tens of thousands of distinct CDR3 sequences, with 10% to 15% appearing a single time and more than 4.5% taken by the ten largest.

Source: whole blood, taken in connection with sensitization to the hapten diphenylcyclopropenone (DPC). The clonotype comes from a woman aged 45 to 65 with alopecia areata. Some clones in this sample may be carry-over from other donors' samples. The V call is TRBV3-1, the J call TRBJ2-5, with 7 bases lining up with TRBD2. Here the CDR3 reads CASSQVSGETQYF. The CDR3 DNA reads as TGTGCCAGCAGCCAGGTTAGCGGGGAGACCCAGTACTTC.